At least ten counts were recorded for the clone carrying this TCR beta chain. Its specificity is unknown. The read gets to within 3 residues of the CDR3 end, and the germline J gene fills in the rest. Each donor provided roughly 5 to 8 ml of heparinized whole blood. This entry belongs to a study of T cell clonality in common variable immunodeficiency. Control and CVID samples contributed equal amounts of genomic DNA. Clones were read by immunoSEQ multiplex PCR, and TCRdb kept only the in-frame ones, dropping some. Listed for the sample are around 55,000 clones, none seen a single time. General observations from the study: In common variable immunodeficiency, TCR beta chains reportedly carried fewer deletions and N-nucleotide insertions. T cell subpopulation sequencing would be needed to explain CVID clonality.

The CDR3 covers 15 residues. V lost 0 bases, J lost 3 bases, and 1 base stayed unmatched. Germline assignment: CDR1 SGHTA and CDR2 FQGNSA. The sequencing input was peripheral blood mononuclear cells. The rearrangement links TRBV7-2 to TRBJ2-1; TRBD2 matches 8 bases. The clonotype was recovered from a person aged 18 to 75 in good health. Partial CDR3 DNA: TGTGCCAGCAGCTTAGCACTAGCGGTCTACAATGAG. Amino acid sequence: CASSLALAVYNE. In full, the CDR3 reads CASSLALAVYNEQFF. Full variable domain (missing parts from reference TRBV7-2 and TRBJ2-1): GAGVSQSPSNKVTEKGKDVELRCDPISGHTALYWYRQSLGQGLEFLIYFQGNSAPDKSGLPSDRFSAERTGGSVSTLTIQRTQQEDSAVYLCASSLALAVYNEQFFGPGTRLTVL.